A single sample is the source of the 7 T cell receptor beta chains below, sequenced in a study of blood T cell repertoires in COVID-19. Profiling relied on immunoSEQ multiplex PCR, and the TCRdb table lists in-frame clones only, not all of them. Here the sample spans around 140,000 clones, around 88% being singletons. The sample comprised peripheral blood. The source is a human donor in a cohort sampled during active COVID-19.

This sequence joins TRBV6-6 and TRBJ2-5, with a weak D call TRBD2 (7 bases). CDR3 length equals 16 residues. The germline V and J ends were trimmed by 4 bases and 4 bases, with 19 bases remaining between them. Germline CDR1 is MNHNY and CDR2 is SVGAGI (reference sequence). CDR3 in amino acids: CASSSGAGAPRETQYF. The CDR3 DNA is TGTGCCAGCAGTTCAGGGGCGGGGGCTCCCAGAGAGACCCAGTACTTC.

The rearrangement joins TRBV10-2 to TRBJ2-5, with D possibly TRBD1 on 6 matching bases. Germline values: CDR1 WSHSY, CDR2 SAAADI. CDR3 length: 17 residues. Trimming removed 2 bases from V and 1 base from J, with 17 bases in between. The CDR3 DNA sequence: TGCGCCAGCAGTGAGCGGCAGGGGATACCTACCCAAGAGACCCAGTACTTC. This codes for CASSERQGIPTQETQYF.

The CDR3 spells CASSPSRSVADTQYF. For the CDR3, the DNA is TGTGCCAGCAGCCCCTCGAGGAGCGTCGCAGATACGCAGTATTTT. This sequence joins TRBV4-2 and TRBJ2-3; D unclear. The CDR3 is 15 residues long. Germline V CDR1 and CDR2: LGHNA, YNFKEQ. V gave up 4 bases and J gave up 4 bases, with 15 bases separating them.

This clone came up many times. The chain employs TRBV6-2 or TRBV6-3 and TRBJ1-5; 10 bases map to TRBD1. This CDR3 has 15 amino acids. V lost 2 bases, J lost 6 bases, and 4 bases stayed unmatched. Germline V gene lookup returns CDR1 MNHEY and CDR2 SVGEGT. CDR3 loop: CASSYGGTGAQPQHF. In DNA, the CDR3 is TGTGCCAGCAGTTACGGTGGGACAGGGGCTCAGCCCCAGCATTTT.

This chain links TRBV10-3 with TRBJ2-2, with TRBD2 identical over 9 bases. V gave up 6 bases and J gave up 3 bases; unmatched junction bases: 11. This CDR3 is 17 amino acids long. CDR1 is ENHRY, CDR2 SYGVKD, per germline. The CDR3 sequence: CAISRGGLAGYTGELFF. CDR3 sequence (DNA): TGTGCCATCAGCAGGGGAGGCCTAGCGGGGTACACCGGGGAGCTGTTTTTT.

The chain couples TRBV21-1 to TRBJ1-2; the D segment call TRBD1 is taken from the table without a DNA check. TRBV21-1 is recorded as a pseudogene. The CDR3 spans 14 residues. DNA of the CDR3: TGTGCCAGCAGCCAAGGACAGGGGCGGTATGGCTACACCTTC. Its translation: CASSQGQGRYGYTF.

This clone was seen only once. The CDR3 here is CASSLGDRGGNEQFF. The CDR3 DNA follows: TGTGCCAGCAGCTTAGGAGACAGGGGGGGCAATGAGCAGTTCTTC. The chain links TRBV7-7 to TRBJ2-1, with 9 bases that match TRBD1. The germline V gene encodes CDR1 SSHAT and CDR2 FNYEAQ (reference sequence). CDR3 length equals 15 residues. The ends lost 1 base at V and 6 bases at J; junction bases unmatched: 4.